These 13 T cell receptor beta chains were sequenced from one sample in a study of OX40 agonist ivuxolimab in advanced cancers. Sequencing was performed with immunoSEQ multiplex PCR; in TCRdb, only in-frame clones are kept and a portion is missing. The repertoire holds roughly 40,000 clones, approximately 84% seen once, with 15% to 20% in the top ten. The sample was CD4+ or CD8+ T cells sorted from blood, taken in a trial of the OX40 agonist ivuxolimab. The receptors were gathered from an adult with an advanced solid tumor such as melanoma, head and neck, liver or kidney cancer.

By share of the sample, this clone is large (0.1 to 1%). The same CDR3 can be traced to other DNA sequences in this sample. The chain employs TRBV5-1 and TRBJ1-2; TRBD1 is a possible D gene (6 bases). CDR3 length: 13 residues. The V gene's germline CDR1 is SGHRS and CDR2 YFSETQ. Deletions cut 0 bases from V and 5 bases from J, with 8 bases between. CDR3 DNA: TGCGCCAGCAGCTTGGACAGGGTTTATGGCTACACCTTC. This translates into CASSLDRVYGYTF.

The V and J genes are TRBV7-2 and TRBJ1-4; D possibly corresponds to TRBD1 (5 bases). Trimming cost V 4 bases and J 7 bases, with 16 bases left between them. Looked up from germline, CDR1 is SGHTA and CDR2 is FQGNSA. The CDR3 runs to 15 residues. CDR3 DNA: TGTGCCAGCAGCTCCCCGGAACAGCAGGGTGAAAAACTGTTTTTT. This sequence encodes CASSSPEQQGEKLFF.

V is TRBV27 and J is TRBJ1-2; D is unresolved. The germline V gene has CDR1 MNHEY and CDR2 SMNVEV (reference sequence). Trimming shortened V by 3 bases and J by 0 bases, and 14 bases separated the two germline ends. CDR3 size: 16 residues. DNA of the CDR3: TGTGCCAGCAGTTTGAGGTATGGGGAGGCTAACTATGGCTACACCTTC. Translated: CASSLRYGEANYGYTF.

This sequence joins TRBV5-1 and TRBJ2-3; TRBD1 agrees at 7 bases. Germline V lookup: CDR1 SGHRS, CDR2 YFSETQ. After removal of 0 bases from V and 0 bases from J, the junction contained 4 bases not matched to a gene. The CDR3 extends over 16 amino acids. The CDR3 bases are TGCGCCAGCAGCTTGGGGGACAGCTTTAGCACAGATACGCAGTATTTT. Translation: CASSLGDSFSTDTQYF.

This chain uses TRBV6-4 with TRBJ2-3, with D tentatively TRBD2 (7 bases). CDR3 length equals 17 residues. Trimming removed 3 bases at V and 1 base at J, with 17 bases between. Germline loops: CDR1 MRHNA, CDR2 SNTAGT. The CDR3 region has the DNA TGTGCCAGCAGTGAGACGGAAGGCGGGGGCGGCACAGATACGCAGTATTTT. Translation: CASSETEGGGGTDTQYF.

The rearrangement links TRBV7-9 to TRBJ1-1; unclear D gene. The CDR3 spans 12 residues. Germline V lookup: CDR1 SEHNR, CDR2 FQNEAQ (reference sequence). V was trimmed by 2 bases and J by 3 bases, leaving 4 bases between them. This CDR3 is CASSLLDTEAFF. The CDR3 DNA reads TGTGCCAGCAGCTTATTAGACACTGAAGCTTTCTTT.

The chain couples TRBV11-2 to TRBJ2-5; a possible D gene is TRBD1 (5 bases). CDR1 and CDR2 (germline): SGHAT, FQNNGV. V was clipped by 5 bases and J by 0 bases, with 10 bases between them. CDR3 length: 14 amino acids. The CDR3 DNA sequence: TGTGCCAGCAGCACAGGACCCTACCAAGAGACCCAGTACTTC. Encoded protein: CASSTGPYQETQYF.

The rearrangement uses TRBV7-2 and TRBJ1-6; D not certain. CDR1 and CDR2 (germline): SGHTA, FQGNSA. The V end lost 2 bases, the J end lost 5 bases, and 10 bases lay between the germline ends. This CDR3 region has 15 residues. The CDR3 DNA sequence: TGTGCCAGCAGCTTATCCGAGAAACATAATTCACCCCTCCACTTT. It translates to CASSLSEKHNSPLHF.

The genes are TRBV19 and TRBJ1-1; 9 bases agree with TRBD1. V dropped 7 bases and J dropped 6; count of bases not matched to a gene: 9. Germline lookup yields CDR1 LNHDA and CDR2 SQIVND (reference sequence). The CDR3 has 14 amino acids. The CDR3 sequence: CASILTGGFSEAFF. DNA for the CDR3: TGTGCCAGTATCCTTACAGGGGGCTTTTCTGAAGCTTTCTTT.

This chain joins TRBV30 and TRBJ1-4, with D maybe TRBD1 (6 bases). The CDR3 is 14 amino acids. V lost 1 base and J 7 bases, leaving 13 bases between the germline ends. CDR1 is GTSNPN and CDR2 is SVGIG in the germline V gene (reference sequence). CDR3 in DNA: TGTGCCTGGAGTGATGGGGGGCAAGGTGAAAAACTGTTTTTT. Protein sequence: CAWSDGGQGEKLFF. Full variable domain (rest looked up from reference TRBV30 and TRBJ1-4): SQTIHQWPATLVQPVGSPLSLECTVEGTSNPNLYWYRQAAGRGLQLLFYSVGIGQISSEVPQNLSASRPQDRQFILSSKKLLLSDSGFYLCAWSDGGQGEKLFFGSGTQLSVL.

The chain combines TRBV7-9 with TRBJ1-1; 7 nucleotides match TRBD1. The CDR3 is 18 amino acids. With V trimmed by 5 bases and J by 1 base, 16 bases remained unmatched. CDR1 is SEHNR and CDR2 is FQNEAQ in the germline V gene (reference sequence). The CDR3 sequence is CASSPIPDRRSGNTEAFF. CDR3 nucleotide sequence: TGTGCCAGCAGCCCCATCCCGGACAGGCGTTCGGGGAACACTGAAGCTTTCTTT.

This clone was seen just once. The chain has TRBV4-3 and TRBJ1-2; perhaps TRBD1 as D (6 bases). The CDR3 totals 18 residues. V dropped 0 bases and J dropped 3 bases, with 20 bases sitting between them. Germline CDR1 is LGHNA and CDR2 is YSLEER. The CDR3 loop reads CASSQDPKEGDEDYGYTF. CDR3 nucleotides: TGCGCCAGCAGCCAAGATCCAAAAGAGGGGGATGAGGACTATGGCTACACCTTC.

The chain links TRBV4-2 to TRBJ1-3, with D perhaps TRBD1 (5 bases). This CDR3 has 17 residues. Germline V gene data show CDR1 as LGHNA and CDR2 as YNFKEQ. Trimming shortened V by 0 bases and J by 4 bases, and 16 bases separated the two germline ends. In nucleotides, the CDR3 is TGTGCCAGCAGCCAAGATAGGGCGTCGGGGGTGGGAAACACCATATATTTT. Encoded protein: CASSQDRASGVGNTIYF.